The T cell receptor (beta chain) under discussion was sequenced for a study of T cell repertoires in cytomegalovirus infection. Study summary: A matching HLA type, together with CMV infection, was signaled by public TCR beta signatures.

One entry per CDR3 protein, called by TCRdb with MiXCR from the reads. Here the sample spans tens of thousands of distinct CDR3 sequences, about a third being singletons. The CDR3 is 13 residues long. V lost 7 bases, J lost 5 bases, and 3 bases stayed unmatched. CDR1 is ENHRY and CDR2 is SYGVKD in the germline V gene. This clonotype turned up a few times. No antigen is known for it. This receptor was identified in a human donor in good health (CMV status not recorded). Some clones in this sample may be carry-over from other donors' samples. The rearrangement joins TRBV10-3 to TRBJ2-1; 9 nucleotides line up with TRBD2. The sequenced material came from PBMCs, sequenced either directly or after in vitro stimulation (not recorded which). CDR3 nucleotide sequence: TGTGCCATCAAATTAGCGGGAGACAATGAGCAGTTCTTC. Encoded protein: CAIKLAGDNEQFF.